Listed here are 10 T cell receptor beta chains from one sample, sequenced in a study of blood T cell repertoires in COVID-19. The assay was immunoSEQ multiplex PCR, and TCRdb's table has in-frame clones only and misses some. In the table there are tens of thousands of clones, 83% of which are singletons. The sequenced sample was peripheral blood. Every receptor here comes from a human donor in a cohort sampled during active COVID-19.

The chain employs TRBV12-3 or TRBV12-4 and TRBJ1-5; 9 bases are a match to TRBD1. J lost 6 bases, V lost 8 bases, and 5 bases had no gene match. The CDR3 has 13 residues. The CDR3 sequence is CASEQGAGQPQHF. For the CDR3, the DNA is TGTGCCAGCGAACAGGGGGCTGGTCAGCCCCAGCATTTT.

V and J are TRBV5-1 and TRBJ1-1; no firm D call. CDR1 and CDR2 from the germline V gene are SGHRS and YFSETQ. V was trimmed by 3 bases and J by 2 bases, leaving 11 bases between them. The CDR3 has 14 amino acids. CDR3 coding DNA: TGCGCCAGCAGCTCCGTCCCGACAAACACTGAAGCTTTCTTT. Translation: CASSSVPTNTEAFF.

This clone was counted between two and nine times. CDR3 in amino acids: CASSSSSYEQYF. CDR3 coding DNA: TGCGCCAGCAGTAGTAGCTCCTACGAGCAGTACTTC. This rearrangement joins TRBV10-1 to TRBJ2-7; no reliable D call. The V gene lost 5 bases and the J gene lost 0 bases, with 5 bases spanning the gap. CDR3 length: 12 amino acids. The germline V gene encodes CDR1 WNHNN and CDR2 SYGVQD (reference sequence).

This rearrangement joins TRBV7-9 to TRBJ2-1; TRBD2 might be the D (5 bases). This CDR3 spans 16 amino acids. Germline V lookup: CDR1 SEHNR, CDR2 FQNEAQ (reference sequence). V was cut by 2 bases and J by 10 bases, with 21 bases left in between. The CDR3 spells CASSLKRLDSRGEQFF. CDR3 sequence (DNA): TGTGCCAGCAGCTTAAAAAGACTGGATTCCCGAGGGGAGCAGTTCTTC.

This clone is medium-sized. J is TRBJ1-5 and V is TRBV6-1; D uncertain. Trimming took 1 base from V and 9 from J, leaving 16 bases between them. CDR3 size: 15 residues. CDR1 is MNHNS and CDR2 is SASEGT in the germline V gene. The chain's CDR3 is CASSEVGSPAPPQHF. CDR3 DNA sequence: TGTGCCAGCAGTGAAGTCGGGAGCCCAGCACCGCCCCAGCATTTT.

The chain employs TRBV6-4 and TRBJ2-1; 9 bases align to TRBD2. Germline CDR1 reads MRHNA; CDR2 reads SNTAGT. The V segment lost 7 bases and the J segment 2 bases; nucleotides outside the gene matches: 15. The CDR3 length is 18 residues. DNA for the CDR3: TGTGCCAGCAAGGTGGGCCTGGCGGGAGGGCCAGCCTACAATGAGCAGTTCTTC. This translates into CASKVGLAGGPAYNEQFF.

This clone has a handful of counts. This rearrangement joins TRBV3-1 (or the pseudogene TRBV3-2) to TRBJ1-1; TRBD1 agrees at 8 bases. The CDR3 consists of 17 residues. J was trimmed by 3 bases and V by 3 bases; bases with no gene match: 12. Per the germline V gene, CDR1 is LGHDT and CDR2 is YNNKEL (reference sequence). CDR3 amino acids: CASSHSFGQGLDTEAFF. The DNA of the CDR3 is TGTGCCAGCAGCCATTCTTTCGGACAGGGTCTCGACACTGAAGCTTTCTTT.

This rearrangement joins TRBV29-1 to TRBJ2-7; D call uncertain. Trimming took 4 bases from V and 0 from J, leaving 10 bases between them. The CDR3 spans 13 residues. Germline V gene data show CDR1 as SQVTM and CDR2 as ANQGSEA. The CDR3: CSVVSLSSYEQYF. The CDR3 DNA reads TGCAGCGTTGTAAGCCTTTCCTCCTACGAGCAGTACTTC.

The CDR3 spells CSVPGTEAFF. The CDR3 DNA sequence: TGCAGCGTCCCCGGCACTGAAGCTTTCTTT. The chain uses TRBV29-1 and TRBJ1-1, with unresolved D. Trimming stripped 6 bases from V and 4 bases from J, with 6 bases between. The CDR3 runs 10 residues. Germline V lookup: CDR1 SQVTM, CDR2 ANQGSEA.

The chain uses TRBV6-5 and TRBJ2-7, with a possible D match to TRBD2 (5 bases). Germline CDR1 is MNHEY and CDR2 is SVGAGI. Trimming stripped 7 bases from V and 2 bases from J, with 12 bases between. The CDR3 contains 13 residues. In DNA, the CDR3 is TGTGCCAGCATTACCCCGGGGACCTACGAGCAGTACTTC. Translating it yields CASITPGTYEQYF.